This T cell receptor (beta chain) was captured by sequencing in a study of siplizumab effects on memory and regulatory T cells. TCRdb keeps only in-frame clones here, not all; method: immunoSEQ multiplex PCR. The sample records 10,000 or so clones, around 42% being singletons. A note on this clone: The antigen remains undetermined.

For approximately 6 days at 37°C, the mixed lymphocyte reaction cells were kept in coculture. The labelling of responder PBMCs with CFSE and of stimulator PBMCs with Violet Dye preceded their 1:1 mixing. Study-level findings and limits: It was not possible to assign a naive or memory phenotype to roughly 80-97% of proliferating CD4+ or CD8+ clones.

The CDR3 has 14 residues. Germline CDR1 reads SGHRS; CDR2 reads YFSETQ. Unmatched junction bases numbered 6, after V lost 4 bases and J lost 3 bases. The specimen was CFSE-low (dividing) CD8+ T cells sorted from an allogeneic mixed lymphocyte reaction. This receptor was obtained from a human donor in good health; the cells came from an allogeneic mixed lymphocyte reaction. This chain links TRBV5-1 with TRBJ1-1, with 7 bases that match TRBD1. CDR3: CASSVGTVYTEAFF. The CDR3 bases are TGCGCCAGCAGCGTCGGGACAGTGTACACTGAAGCTTTCTTT.